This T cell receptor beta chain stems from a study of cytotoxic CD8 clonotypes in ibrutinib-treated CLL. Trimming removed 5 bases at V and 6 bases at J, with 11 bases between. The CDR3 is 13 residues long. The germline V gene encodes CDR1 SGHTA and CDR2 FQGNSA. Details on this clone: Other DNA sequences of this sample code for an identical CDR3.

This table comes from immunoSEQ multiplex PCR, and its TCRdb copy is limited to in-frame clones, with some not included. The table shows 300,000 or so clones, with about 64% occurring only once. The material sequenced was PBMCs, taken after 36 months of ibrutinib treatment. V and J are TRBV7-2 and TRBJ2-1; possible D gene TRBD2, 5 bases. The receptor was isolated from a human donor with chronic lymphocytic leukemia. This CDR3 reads CASSPRTVNEQFF. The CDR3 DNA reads TGTGCCAGCAGCCCGCGGACTGTCAATGAGCAGTTCTTC. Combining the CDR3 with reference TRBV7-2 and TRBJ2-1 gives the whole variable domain GAGVSQSPSNKVTEKGKDVELRCDPISGHTALYWYRQSLGQGLEFLIYFQGNSAPDKSGLPSDRFSAERTGGSVSTLTIQRTQQEDSAVYLCASSPRTVNEQFFGPGTRLTVL.